The 24 T cell receptor beta chains below were found in one sample sequenced in a study of metastatic and nonmetastatic thyroid tumors. Thyroid surgery was preceded by no treatment in any patient. Through MiXCR, TCRdb re-clonotyped the PCR reads. The sample consists of 20,000 or so clones, about 27% of them appearing once. The sequencing sample was made of tumor tissue. These receptors came from a female donor with papillary thyroid cancer or a benign thyroid nodule (not recorded which). Some clones in this sample may be carry-over from other donors' samples.

This clone is deemed medium-sized. The chain has TRBV6-5 and TRBJ2-3, with 7 nucleotides matching TRBD2. CDR1 MNHEY and CDR2 SVGAGI come from the germline V gene. The ends lost 2 bases at V and 4 bases at J; junction bases unmatched: 6. The CDR3 sequence is 15 residues long. CDR3 coding DNA: TGTGCCAGCAGTTACCGAGGGGAGGGCGCAGATACGCAGTATTTT. This encodes CASSYRGEGADTQYF.

The chain has TRBV7-8 and TRBJ2-7; D call uncertain. The CDR3 runs to 11 residues. V shed 6 bases and J shed 0 bases, with 3 bases lying between them. Germline V gives CDR1 SGHVS, CDR2 FQNEAQ. This chain's CDR3 is CASRNSYEQYF. CDR3 bases: TGTGCCAGCAGAAACTCCTACGAGCAGTACTTC.

By frequency in the sample, this clone is medium-sized. The chain joins TRBV20-1 to TRBJ2-1, with no clear D. Trimming pared 6 bases from V and 7 bases from J, leaving 19 bases between. The CDR3 length is 14 residues. CDR1 and CDR2 from the germline V gene are DFQATT and SNEGSKA (reference sequence). The CDR3 reads CSAKPEKDENEQFF. The CDR3 region has the DNA TGCAGTGCAAAACCCGAGAAGGACGAGAATGAGCAGTTCTTC.

This clone came up many times. The J gene is TRBJ2-1, the V gene TRBV19, with TRBD2 as a possible D gene (6 bases). The CDR3 contains 14 residues. Germline assignment: CDR1 LNHDA and CDR2 SQIVND (reference sequence). The V and J ends lost 1 base and 7 bases respectively, with 11 bases between them. CDR3 protein: CASSIAGVPNEQFF. CDR3 nucleotide sequence: TGTGCCAGTAGTATAGCGGGAGTGCCGAATGAGCAGTTCTTC.

The chain is built from TRBV11-2 and TRBJ2-1; the D is unclear. Trimming shortened V by 2 bases and J by 9 bases, and 5 bases separated the two germline ends. This CDR3 has 11 amino acids. Germline V gives CDR1 SGHAT, CDR2 FQNNGV. DNA for the CDR3: TGTGCCAGCAGCTTATTGGGTGAGCAGTTCTTC. This encodes CASSLLGEQFF.

This clone was counted ten times or more. This chain uses TRBV5-4 with TRBJ2-5; the match to TRBD2 covers 8 bases. CDR3 size: 14 residues. Germline V lookup: CDR1 SGHNT, CDR2 YYREEE (reference sequence). V dropped 3 bases and J dropped 1; count of bases not matched to a gene: 2. The CDR3 sequence: CASSSGGVQETQYF. DNA for the CDR3: TGTGCCAGCAGCTCCGGGGGGGTCCAAGAGACCCAGTACTTC.

The chain couples TRBV30 to TRBJ2-3, with D possibly matching TRBD2 (5 bases). CDR3 length equals 13 residues. Trimming shortened V by 7 bases and J by 6 bases, and 17 bases separated the two germline ends. Germline values: CDR1 GTSNPN, CDR2 SVGIG (reference sequence). The CDR3 loop reads CALNRGNADTQYF. The CDR3 DNA sequence: TGTGCCTTGAACCGGGGAAATGCGGATACGCAGTATTTT.

For the CDR3, the DNA is TGTGCCAGCAGCAGGGGACAGGGGACCGAGACCCAGTACTTC. This gives the protein CASSRGQGTETQYF. This chain connects TRBV9 to TRBJ2-5; 10 bases map to TRBD1. Germline CDR1 SGDLS, CDR2 YYNGEE. The CDR3 covers 14 residues. J gave up 5 bases and V 4 bases, and 5 bases lay outside the gene matches.

This clone was found many times. Lacking the conserved final phenylalanine or tryptophan, this CDR3 likely reflects a read error. J is TRBJ2-1 and V is TRBV4-2, with 7 bases matching TRBD2. CDR3 length: 15 residues. The V and J ends lost 0 bases and 6 bases, in that order; junction bases with no gene match: 5. Germline assignment: CDR1 LGHNA and CDR2 YNFKEQ. CDR3 nucleotide sequence: TGTGCCAGCAGCCAAGAACAGCGGGGTATCAATGAGCAGTTCCTC. Translation gives CASSQEQRGINEQFL.

Only a few counts were recorded for this clone. The chain is built from TRBV4-2 and TRBJ2-3; no reliable D call. Trimming left V 7 bases short and J 4 bases short, with 30 bases between. Looked up from germline, CDR1 is LGHNA and CDR2 is YNFKEQ. The CDR3 is 19 residues long. In DNA form, the CDR3 reads TGTGCCAGCACCATCCAAAAGAAGGAGCGTTTGTTCACTGCAGATACGCAGTATTTT. Amino acid sequence: CASTIQKKERLFTADTQYF.

This clone was seen ten or more times. The chain has TRBV20-1 and TRBJ1-5; a possible D gene is TRBD1 (5 bases). Trimming removed 4 bases at V and 0 bases at J, with 13 bases between. The CDR3 covers 15 residues. Germline V gene lookup returns CDR1 DFQATT and CDR2 SNEGSKA (reference sequence). CDR3: CSAIGRQHSNQPQHF. The CDR3 DNA sequence: TGCAGTGCTATTGGCAGACAGCATAGCAATCAGCCCCAGCATTTT.

Only a few counts were recorded for this clone. At one of its ends the junction is not consistent with the germline gene, which may arise from a read error. The rearrangement joins TRBV6-5 to TRBJ2-1; D is perhaps TRBD2 (5 bases). The CDR3 spans 16 residues. Per the germline V gene, CDR1 is MNHEY and CDR2 is SVGAGI. The CDR3 DNA is TGTGCCAGCATTTACTCAGAGGGCTATCGAGATAATGAGCAGTTCTTC. This translates into CASIYSEGYRDNEQFF.

The genes are TRBV20-1 and TRBJ1-2; no reliable D call. Germline V lookup: CDR1 DFQATT, CDR2 SNEGSKA (reference sequence). V lost 0 bases, J lost 4 bases, and 3 bases lay in between. The CDR3 covers 11 residues. CDR3 sequence reads: CSARDGYGYTF. In DNA form, the CDR3 reads TGCAGTGCTAGAGACGGCTATGGCTACACCTTC.

This chain uses TRBV30 with TRBJ1-2; D remains ambiguous. The V gene's germline CDR1 is GTSNPN and CDR2 SVGIG (reference sequence). Trimming stripped 3 bases from V and 1 base from J, with 12 bases between. This CDR3 is built from 14 residues. The CDR3 DNA is TGTGCCTGGAGGAGAGGGCGGGGTAACTATGGCTACACCTTC. It translates to CAWRRGRGNYGYTF.

A few counts support this clone. DNA for the CDR3: TGTGCCAGCAGTACTACCGACAGGGCAAACTATGGCTACACCTTC. It is translated as CASSTTDRANYGYTF. This chain joins TRBV27 and TRBJ1-2; 7 nucleotides match TRBD1. The CDR3 sequence is 15 residues long. After removal of 5 bases from V and 2 bases from J, the junction contained 8 bases not matched to a gene. Germline V lookup: CDR1 MNHEY, CDR2 SMNVEV (reference sequence).

The rearrangement uses TRBV13 and TRBJ2-1, with a weak D call TRBD2 (6 bases). CDR3 length: 15 residues. The ends were cut back, 3 bases at V and 2 bases at J, with 11 bases in the middle. Germline CDR1 and CDR2: PRHDT and FYEKMQ (reference sequence). CDR3 sequence reads: CASSLGRGAYNEQFF. CDR3 in DNA: TGTGCCAGCAGCTTGGGGCGGGGAGCCTACAATGAGCAGTTCTTC.

This clone was counted at least ten times. The chain combines TRBV5-8 with TRBJ2-1, with a possible D match to TRBD2 (5 bases). Germline V gene sequence: CDR1 SGHTS, CDR2 YDEGEE. V lost 7 bases and J lost 6, with 29 bases in between. The CDR3 covers 18 residues. The CDR3 protein is CASSLQLTRTIRGNEQFF. The CDR3 DNA reads as TGTGCCAGCTCACTACAACTAACTAGGACCATACGAGGCAATGAGCAGTTCTTC.

V and J are TRBV15 and TRBJ2-7; D tentatively fits TRBD1 or TRBD2 (5 bases each). V was shortened by 3 bases and J by 2 bases, with 23 bases between the two germline ends. This CDR3 comprises 18 residues. Germline V gives CDR1 LNHNV, CDR2 YYDKDF (reference sequence). In nucleotides, the CDR3 is TGTGCCACCAGCAGCCATCCCAGTATCGGGACGATCCCCTACGAGCAGTACTTC. This encodes CATSSHPSIGTIPYEQYF.

Many counts were recorded for this clone. This sequence joins TRBV14 and TRBJ1-3; D is unresolved. CDR1 is SGHDN, CDR2 FVKESK, per germline. Trimming took off 0 bases at V and 0 bases at J, with 15 bases between the two ends. The CDR3 runs to 18 residues. The CDR3 DNA sequence: TGTGCCAGCAGCCAAGATCGAGGAGTGTTACGCTCTGGAAACACCATATATTTT. This translates into CASSQDRGVLRSGNTIYF. The full variable domain, rest sourced from reference TRBV14 and TRBJ1-3, is EAGVTQFPSHSVIEKGQTVTLRCDPISGHDNLYWYRRVMGKEIKFLLHFVKESKQDESGMPNNRFLAERTGGTYSTLKVQPAELEDSGVYFCASSQDRGVLRSGNTIYFGEGSWLTVV.

This clone was recorded at least ten times. This chain links TRBV7-2 with TRBJ1-5; no firm D call. Germline V lookup: CDR1 SGHTA, CDR2 FQGNSA. CDR3 length: 13 residues. V lost 2 bases and J 0 bases, leaving 2 bases between the germline ends. CDR3 nucleotide sequence: TGTGCCAGCAGCTTAAGTAGCAATCAGCCCCAGCATTTT. Protein: CASSLSSNQPQHF.

This chain joins TRBV19 and TRBJ1-5, with 7 bases lining up with TRBD1. V lost 3 bases, J lost 2 bases, and 4 bases stayed unmatched. Germline CDR1 is LNHDA and CDR2 is SQIVND (reference sequence). This CDR3 spans 15 amino acids. This CDR3 reads CASSIGTGGNQPQHF. CDR3 nucleotide sequence: TGTGCCAGTAGTATCGGCACAGGGGGCAATCAGCCCCAGCATTTT.

This clone is deemed medium-sized. The J gene is TRBJ1-1, the V gene TRBV10-1; 8 bases line up with TRBD1. Per the germline V gene, CDR1 is WNHNN and CDR2 is SYGVQD (reference sequence). V was pared by 5 bases and J by 6 bases, with 5 bases of the junction left unmatched. This CDR3 is 13 amino acids long. The CDR3 DNA follows: TGCGCCAGCAGTCCAGGGGGCTCGGCTGAAGCTTTCTTT. The encoded protein is CASSPGGSAEAFF.

This clone is a singleton in its sample. One end of the junction is discordant with germline, which a read error may explain. The genes are TRBV5-4 and TRBJ2-3; 8 positions agree with TRBD2. This CDR3 is built from 15 residues. Per germline, CDR1 SGHNT and CDR2 YYREEE (reference sequence). The CDR3 here is CVSSKGLEGTDTQYF. The CDR3 DNA is TGTGTCAGCAGCAAGGGACTAGAGGGCACAGATACGCAGTATTTT. Combining the CDR3 with reference TRBV5-4 and TRBJ2-3 gives the whole variable domain ETGVTQSPTHLIKTRGQQVTLRCSSQSGHNTVSWYQQALGQGPQFIFQYYREEENGRGNFPPRFSGLQFPNYSSELNVNALELDDSALYLCVSSKGLEGTDTQYFGPGTRLTVL.

The rearrangement links TRBV11-1 to TRBJ2-3, with D maybe TRBD2 (6 bases). The V end lost 1 base, the J end lost 1 base, and 15 bases lay between the germline ends. Germline CDR1 SGHAT, CDR2 FQDESV (reference sequence). The CDR3 is made up of 17 amino acids. CDR3 sequence reads: CASSLVAAVARTDTQYF. Written as DNA, the CDR3 is TGTGCCAGCAGCTTAGTAGCGGCGGTAGCCCGCACAGATACGCAGTATTTT.